This T cell receptor beta chain stems from a study of T-cell memory formation after mild COVID-19. V dropped 0 bases and J dropped 4 bases, with 13 bases sitting between them. CDR3 length: 15 residues. Germline assignment: CDR1 SGHRS and CDR2 YFSETQ. TCRdb ran MiXCR on the 5' RACE reads and lists one entry per CDR3 protein. This table holds more than 350,000 distinct CDR3 sequences, approximately 15% found once. This clonotype was detected only a few times. This receptor was obtained from a man between 18 and 35 years old who had mild COVID-19 (a few samples of this study predate the infection). Cell type and time point are not known. Sequencing was carried out using PBMCs or a T cell subset sorted from them (not recorded which). The V call is TRBV5-1, the J call TRBJ1-1; D ambiguous. The CDR3 DNA sequence: TGCGCCAGCAGCTTGGGTACGGGGTTGGGCACTGAAGCTTTCTTT. Protein sequence: CASSLGTGLGTEAFF.